This entry lists 31 T cell receptor beta chains sequenced from one sample in a study of T cell responses to AZD1222 COVID-19 vaccine. TCRdb's table, derived via immunoSEQ multiplex PCR, lists solely in-frame clones and lacks some. This sample carries 150,000 to 200,000 clones, around 86% of them seen once, and the ten largest clones take approximately 2.5%. This material consisted of peripheral blood, taken on day 0 of MenACWY control vaccination. The receptors were sampled from an adult in good health.

This sequence joins TRBV9 and TRBJ2-5, with 11 positions matching TRBD2. The germline gives CDR1 SGDLS, CDR2 YYNGEE. CDR3 length: 18 residues. V shed 2 bases and J 5 bases; nucleotides not matched to a gene: 14. The CDR3 protein is CASSVGESRLAGYETQYF. CDR3 coding DNA: TGTGCCAGCAGCGTGGGGGAATCCAGACTAGCGGGGTACGAGACCCAGTACTTC.

The V call is TRBV15, the J call TRBJ2-5, with 13 bases matching TRBD2. V was pared by 4 bases and J by 0 bases, with 2 bases of the junction left unmatched. The CDR3 is 16 amino acids. Germline V gene sequence: CDR1 LNHNV, CDR2 YYDKDF (reference sequence). The CDR3: CATSTGTSGDQETQYF. CDR3 coding DNA: TGTGCCACCAGCACCGGGACTAGCGGGGACCAAGAGACCCAGTACTTC.

The rearrangement uses TRBV5-8 and TRBJ2-3; perhaps TRBD1 as D (6 bases). Trimming cost V 0 bases and J 1 base, with 6 bases left between them. This CDR3 is built from 14 residues. CDR1 and CDR2 from the germline V gene are SGHTS and YDEGEE. CDR3 region: CASSLDRGTDTQYF. In nucleotides, the CDR3 is TGTGCCAGCAGCTTGGACAGGGGCACAGATACGCAGTATTTT.

The CDR3 spells CASSQGGLAGGQDNEQFF. CDR3 coding DNA: TGTGCCAGCAGCCAAGGCGGGCTAGCGGGGGGGCAAGACAATGAGCAGTTCTTC. J is TRBJ2-1 and V is TRBV4-2; TRBD2 agrees at 12 bases. V lost 1 base, J lost 5 bases, and 9 bases stayed unmatched. This CDR3 has 18 amino acids. Germline CDR1 is LGHNA and CDR2 is YNFKEQ.

This chain joins TRBV16 and TRBJ2-7; no clear D gene. From germline, CDR1 is KGHSY and CDR2 FQNENV. Trimming took off 1 base at V and 2 bases at J, with 12 bases between the two ends. The CDR3 totals 15 residues. Here the CDR3 reads CASSQFAQSTYEQYF. CDR3 coding DNA: TGTGCCAGCAGCCAATTCGCCCAGTCAACCTACGAGCAGTACTTC.

This rearrangement joins TRBV7-6 to TRBJ2-7; 7 bases map to TRBD1. Germline V lookup: CDR1 SGHVS, CDR2 FNYEAQ. The junction had 9 bases not matched to a gene; V was cut back by 4 bases and J by 0 bases. The CDR3 length is 16 residues. CDR3 coding DNA: TGTGCCAGCAGCTCCGTACAGGGGCCAAGCTCCTACGAGCAGTACTTC. Residues: CASSSVQGPSSYEQYF.

This clone was picked up a small number of times. The V gene is TRBV29-1, the J gene TRBJ2-7, with 7 nucleotides matching TRBD2. The germline V gene encodes CDR1 SQVTM and CDR2 ANQGSEA. J was trimmed by 4 bases and V by 7 bases; bases with no gene match: 7. CDR3 length: 12 residues. The CDR3 DNA follows: TGCAGCGCCGGACTAGGCCAATACGAGCAGTACTTC. Translated: CSAGLGQYEQYF.

The chain employs TRBV4-1 and TRBJ1-5; 7 bases fit TRBD1. V lost 3 bases and J lost 5; bases outside the gene matches: 7. CDR3 length: 15 amino acids. The germline gives CDR1 MGHRA, CDR2 YSYEKL. CDR3 sequence (DNA): TGCGCCAGCAGCCAGCCCGGACAGGCCCATCAGCCCCAGCATTTT. This encodes CASSQPGQAHQPQHF.

V is TRBV5-1 and J is TRBJ2-4; D possibly corresponds to TRBD1 (6 bases). The CDR3 contains 17 residues. V was clipped by 0 bases and J by 3 bases, with 16 bases between them. Germline CDR1 SGHRS, CDR2 YFSETQ. The CDR3 region is CASSLAQQGMDKNIQYF. CDR3 nucleotides: TGCGCCAGCAGCTTGGCCCAGCAGGGGATGGACAAAAACATTCAGTACTTC.

The chain employs TRBV3-1 (or the pseudogene TRBV3-2) and TRBJ2-5; D perhaps matches TRBD2 (6 bases). This CDR3 is 15 amino acids long. Between the trimmed V and J ends, which lost 5 bases and 1 base, there was a span of 14 bases. The V gene's germline CDR1 is LGHDT and CDR2 YNNKEL (reference sequence). The CDR3 region has the DNA TGTGCCAGCAGCTCAAGTGGAGGGCTCCAAGAGACCCAGTACTTC. Protein: CASSSSGGLQETQYF.

The chain uses TRBV7-3 and TRBJ1-6, with 7 bases fitting TRBD1. Looked up from germline, CDR1 is SGHTA and CDR2 is FQGTGA. The junction had 2 bases not matched to a gene; V was cut back by 5 bases and J by 7 bases. The CDR3 is 13 amino acids. Written as DNA, the CDR3 is TGTGCCAGCAGCCGGGACAGAAATTCACCCCTCCACTTT. This sequence encodes CASSRDRNSPLHF.

In this sample, this clone turned up once. V usage is TRBV9 and J usage is TRBJ2-3; tentative D call: TRBD1 (7 bases). The germline V gene encodes CDR1 SGDLS and CDR2 YYNGEE. The CDR3 has 16 amino acids. V lost 0 bases to trimming and J lost 5 bases, with 16 bases between them. CDR3 coding DNA: TGTGCCAGCAGCGTAGCCGGAGGGGGCGTTAAAGATACGCAGTATTTT. Amino acid sequence: CASSVAGGGVKDTQYF.

The chain links TRBV6-5 to TRBJ2-3; D is possibly TRBD1 (7 bases). V was shortened by 6 bases and J by 2 bases, with 12 bases between the two germline ends. The length of the CDR3 is 14 residues. The germline gives CDR1 MNHEY, CDR2 SVGAGI. The CDR3 protein is CASSDREVTDTQYF. The CDR3 DNA follows: TGTGCCAGCAGCGACAGGGAGGTCACAGATACGCAGTATTTT.

The V call is TRBV28, the J call TRBJ2-7; the D is unclear. The CDR3 length is 12 residues. In germline, CDR1 is MDHEN, CDR2 SYDVKM. The V end lost 3 bases, the J end lost 6 bases, and 9 bases lay between the germline ends. CDR3 bases: TGTGCCAGCAGTTTGGGTGTTCCCGAGCAGTACTTC. Translating gives CASSLGVPEQYF.

The V and J genes are TRBV7-9 and TRBJ1-1; D remains unclear. V was cut by 5 bases and J by 1 base, with 14 bases left in between. The germline V gene encodes CDR1 SEHNR and CDR2 FQNEAQ (reference sequence). This CDR3 spans 15 amino acids. CDR3 sequence: CASSPRVRENTEAFF. The CDR3 DNA reads TGTGCCAGCAGCCCACGTGTTCGGGAGAACACTGAAGCTTTCTTT.

The rearrangement uses TRBV9 and TRBJ1-1, with TRBD1 matching over 9 bases. This CDR3 is built from 17 residues. The ends lost 0 bases at V and 0 bases at J; junction bases unmatched: 6. The germline CDR1 and CDR2 sequences are SGDLS and YYNGEE. CDR3 DNA: TGTGCCAGCAGCGTAGAGGGGGGACAGGGTCTGAACACTGAAGCTTTCTTT. Its translation is CASSVEGGQGLNTEAFF.

This clone turned up a few times. The J gene is TRBJ1-2, the V gene TRBV10-2; weak D call: TRBD1 (5 bases). V lost 7 bases to trimming and J lost 4 bases, with 16 bases between them. Germline V gives CDR1 WSHSY, CDR2 SAAADI. The CDR3 length is 14 residues. The CDR3 DNA reads as TGCGCCAGCACCTCCGGGGACCGCGGCTATGGCTACACCTTC. Encoded protein: CASTSGDRGYGYTF.

The chain employs TRBV6-5 and TRBJ1-1; D gene uncertain. The CDR3 spans 12 residues. The germline V gene has CDR1 MNHEY and CDR2 SVGAGI. The V and J ends lost 10 bases and 1 base respectively, with 10 bases between them. CDR3 protein: CATLTENTEAFF. The CDR3 DNA is TGTGCCACCCTAACAGAGAACACTGAAGCTTTCTTT.

This rearrangement joins TRBV11-1 to TRBJ1-4; TRBD1 matches 7 bases. Germline CDR1 reads SGHAT; CDR2 reads FQDESV (reference sequence). The CDR3 consists of 16 residues. The ends lost 4 bases at V and 4 bases at J; junction bases unmatched: 9. The CDR3 is CASSSPGRGLNEKLFF. The CDR3 DNA follows: TGTGCCAGCAGCTCCCCGGGGAGGGGGCTTAATGAAAAACTGTTTTTT.

The rearrangement uses TRBV6-5 and TRBJ2-7; perhaps TRBD1 as D (5 bases). Germline-derived CDR1 and CDR2 are MNHEY and SVGAGI. The CDR3 is made up of 15 amino acids. The germline V and J ends were trimmed by 2 bases and 0 bases, with 11 bases remaining between them. In nucleotides, the CDR3 is TGTGCCAGCAGTTACGACTCCACAGGCTCCTACGAGCAGTACTTC. Its protein is CASSYDSTGSYEQYF.

The rearrangement joins TRBV4-2 to TRBJ2-7; D unresolved. Germline CDR1 is LGHNA and CDR2 is YNFKEQ. V shed 3 bases and J shed 2 bases, with 5 bases lying between them. This CDR3 is 12 amino acids long. CDR3 DNA sequence: TGTGCCAGCAGCCAGGGCGCCTACGAGCAGTACTTC. Translation: CASSQGAYEQYF.

The J gene is TRBJ2-1, the V gene TRBV27, with TRBD2 matching over 7 bases. Trimming cost V 8 bases and J 2 bases; bases outside gene matches: 6. This CDR3 has 14 residues. The germline V gene has CDR1 MNHEY and CDR2 SMNVEV (reference sequence). In DNA, the CDR3 is TGTGCCAGCTATCCGGGGGGTGCCTACAATGAGCAGTTCTTC. It encodes CASYPGGAYNEQFF.

This chain joins TRBV10-3 and TRBJ2-1; D is uncertain. The CDR3 extends over 14 amino acids. The V end lost 0 bases, the J end lost 4 bases, and 7 bases lay between the germline ends. Germline CDR1 reads ENHRY; CDR2 reads SYGVKD. CDR3 region: CAISESILYNEQFF. DNA for the CDR3: TGTGCCATCAGTGAGTCTATCCTGTACAATGAGCAGTTCTTC.

This clone has just one count. The chain joins TRBV30 to TRBJ1-1; the D is unclear. V was trimmed by 5 bases and J by 0 bases, leaving 16 bases between them. Germline assignment: CDR1 GTSNPN and CDR2 SVGIG (reference sequence). The CDR3 covers 15 residues. The CDR3 bases are TGTGCCTGGGGGTTAATTGGTAGGTTGAACACTGAAGCTTTCTTT. Protein product: CAWGLIGRLNTEAFF.

This sequence joins TRBV12-3 or TRBV12-4 and TRBJ1-4, with 8 bases lining up with TRBD1. J lost 7 bases, V lost 7 bases, and 5 bases had no gene match. This CDR3 spans 13 amino acids. CDR3 sequence reads: CASKTGVVEKLFF. Here the CDR3 DNA reads TGTGCCAGCAAGACAGGGGTGGTTGAAAAACTGTTTTTT.

The chain is built from TRBV28 and TRBJ1-4; D is uncertain. The CDR3 spans 15 residues. Germline V gene lookup returns CDR1 MDHEN and CDR2 SYDVKM. With 5 bases removed from V and 0 bases from J, the gap between germline ends came to 10 bases. The CDR3 bases are TGTGCCAGCAGTCCTGTCCTTGCAACTAATGAAAAACTGTTTTTT. Translation: CASSPVLATNEKLFF.

V gene TRBV29-1 combines with J gene TRBJ1-2, with D possibly being TRBD1 (6 bases). Between the trimmed V and J ends, which lost 3 bases and 3 bases, there was a span of 17 bases. CDR3 length: 15 amino acids. Germline CDR1 reads SQVTM; CDR2 reads ANQGSEA. In DNA form, the CDR3 reads TGCAGCGTTGAGGGTTATGTGGGGGGCGACTATGGCTACACCTTC. This encodes CSVEGYVGGDYGYTF.

The CDR3 sequence: CASSPAGALLTDTQYF. DNA for the CDR3: TGTGCCAGCAGTCCCGCAGGGGCCCTTCTCACAGATACGCAGTATTTT. V is TRBV27 and J is TRBJ2-3, with D possibly TRBD1 on 6 matching bases. Germline assignment: CDR1 MNHEY and CDR2 SMNVEV (reference sequence). The CDR3 runs to 16 residues. V was pared by 5 bases and J by 2 bases, with 17 bases between.

The chain is built from TRBV15 and TRBJ2-7, with D possibly being TRBD1 or TRBD2 (5 bases each). The CDR3 is made up of 16 amino acids. CDR1 LNHNV and CDR2 YYDKDF come from the germline V gene (reference sequence). Trimming took off 1 base at V and 0 bases at J, with 13 bases between the two ends. In nucleotides, the CDR3 is TGTGCCACCAGCAGAGTTGGGGGACGGAGCTCCTACGAGCAGTACTTC. Protein: CATSRVGGRSSYEQYF.

This chain joins TRBV18 and TRBJ2-2; D possibly corresponds to TRBD1 (5 bases). Germline V gene lookup returns CDR1 KGHSH and CDR2 LQKENI. V lost 5 bases and J lost 2, with 9 bases in between. This CDR3 region has 14 residues. The CDR3: CASSVTENTGELFF. In DNA, the CDR3 is TGTGCCAGCTCAGTGACAGAAAACACCGGGGAGCTGTTTTTT.

The rearrangement uses TRBV5-6 and TRBJ1-1; D ambiguous. The V end lost 4 bases, the J end lost 7 bases, and 11 bases lay between the germline ends. The CDR3 is 12 residues long. The germline V gene encodes CDR1 SGHDT and CDR2 YYEEEE. The CDR3 DNA follows: TGTGCCAGCAGCCCTATCTCCGGTGAAGCTTTCTTT. Protein product: CASSPISGEAFF.